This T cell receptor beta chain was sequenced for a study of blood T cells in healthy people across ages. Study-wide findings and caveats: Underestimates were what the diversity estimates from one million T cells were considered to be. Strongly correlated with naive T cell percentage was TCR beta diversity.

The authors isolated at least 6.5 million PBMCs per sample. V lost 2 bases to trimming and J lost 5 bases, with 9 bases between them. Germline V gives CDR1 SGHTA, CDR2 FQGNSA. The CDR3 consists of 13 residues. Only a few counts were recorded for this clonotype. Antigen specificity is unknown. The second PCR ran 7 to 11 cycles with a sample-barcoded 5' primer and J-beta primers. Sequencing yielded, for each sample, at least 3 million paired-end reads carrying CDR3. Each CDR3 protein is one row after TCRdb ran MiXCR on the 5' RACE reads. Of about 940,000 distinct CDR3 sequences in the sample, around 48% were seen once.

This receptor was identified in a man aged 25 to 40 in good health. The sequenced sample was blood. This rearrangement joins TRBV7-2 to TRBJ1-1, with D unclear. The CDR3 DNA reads TGTGCCAGCAGCTTAAATGGGTATACTGAAGCTTTCTTT. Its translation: CASSLNGYTEAFF.